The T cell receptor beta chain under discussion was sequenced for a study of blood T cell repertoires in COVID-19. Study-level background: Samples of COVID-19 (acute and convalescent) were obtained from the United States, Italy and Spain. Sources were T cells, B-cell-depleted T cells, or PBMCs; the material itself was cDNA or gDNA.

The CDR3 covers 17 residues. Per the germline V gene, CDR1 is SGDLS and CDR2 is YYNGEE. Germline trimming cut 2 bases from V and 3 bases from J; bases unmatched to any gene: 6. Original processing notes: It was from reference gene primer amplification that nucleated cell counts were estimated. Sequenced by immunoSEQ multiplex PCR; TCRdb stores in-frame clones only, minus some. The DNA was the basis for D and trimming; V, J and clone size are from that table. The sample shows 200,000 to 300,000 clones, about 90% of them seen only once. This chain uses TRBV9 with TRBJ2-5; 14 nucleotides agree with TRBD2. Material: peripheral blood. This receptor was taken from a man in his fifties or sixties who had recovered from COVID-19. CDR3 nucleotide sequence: TGTGCCAGCAGCGTTGTTGGACTAGCGGGGGGAAAAGAGACCCAGTACTTC. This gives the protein CASSVVGLAGGKETQYF.